Listed below are T cell receptor beta chains from one sample, sequenced in a study of CD8 T cells in ankylosing spondylitis. TCRdb reprocessed the 5' RACE reads with MiXCR, giving one entry per CDR3 protein. The sample has about 240,000 distinct CDR3 sequences; around 7.8% are singletons. The sample comprised blood, either unsorted or a sorted T cell fraction (not recorded which). Receptors were obtained from a male donor with ankylosing spondylitis or in good health (not recorded which). Both conserved end residues are part of each CDR3. The order of the fields is D gene, J gene, V gene, clone size, CDR3 DNA, CDR3 protein. The D gene is left open where the match is weak. Expanded clones are given a class, and other clones once, few, many or no size at all.

TRBD2,TRBJ2-2,TRBV20-1,many,TGCAGTGCTAGAGATCTCGTGGGAGGGCCCACCGGGGAGCTGTTTTTT,CSARDLVGGPTGELFF
-,TRBJ2-1,TRBV9,many,TGTGCCAGCAGCGCAGCGGCGAACTCCTACAATGAGCAGTTCTTC,CASSAAANSYNEQFF
-,TRBJ1-2,TRBV25-1,many,TGTGCCAGCAGTCGATACTATGGCTACACCTTC,CASSRYYGYTF
-,TRBJ1-1,TRBV10-3,-,TGTGCCATCAGTGACACGGGGAGAGCTGAAGCTTTCTTT,CAISDTGRAEAFF
TRBD2,TRBJ2-5,TRBV10-3,few,TGTGCCACGAGGACTAGCGGGCTTGTAGAGACCCAGTACTTC,CATRTSGLVETQYF
-,TRBJ1-4,TRBV20-1,many,TGCAGTGCTAGACCCTCTAAGTCCAGTGGGGATGAAAAACTGTTTTTT,CSARPSKSSGDEKLFF
-,TRBJ2-2,TRBV3-1,-,TGTGCCAGCAGCCCCACCCCGGGACACAACACCGGGGAGCTGTTTTTT,CASSPTPGHNTGELFF
-,TRBJ1-5,TRBV20-1,-,TGCAGTGCTAAAGCCCGGACGGATAATCAGCCCCAGCATTTT,CSAKARTDNQPQHF
-,TRBJ2-2,TRBV12-3/TRBV12-4,many,TGTGCCAGCAGTTTCAACCCTCCGAACACCGGGGAGCTGTTTTTT,CASSFNPPNTGELFF
-,TRBJ1-2,TRBV3-1,many,TGTGCCAGCGCGCTGGGTTCTAACTATGGCTACACCTTC,CASALGSNYGYTF
-,TRBJ2-4,TRBV7-2,many,TGTGCCAGCAGCCAAGGGAACATTCAGTACTTC,CASSQGNIQYF
TRBD1,TRBJ2-1,TRBV5-6,many,TGTGCCAGCAGCAAAGACAGGGGGGCTTTAAATGAGCAGTTCTTC,CASSKDRGALNEQFF
-,TRBJ2-5,TRBV4-3,many,TGCGCCAGCAGCCAAGATCTCCAAGAGACCCAGTACTTC,CASSQDLQETQYF
-,TRBJ2-3,TRBV7-3,few,TGTGCCAGCAGCGGTCAGGGGAGAGATACGCAGTATTTT,CASSGQGRDTQYF
-,TRBJ1-1,TRBV12-3/TRBV12-4,many,TGTGCCAGCCGACTCTCTCTGGAGGGAAGCACTGAAGCTTTCTTT,CASRLSLEGSTEAFF
-,TRBJ2-3,TRBV10-3,-,TGTGCCATCAGTGCAGGCAGCATCACAGATACGCAGTATTTT,CAISAGSITDTQYF
-,TRBJ1-2,TRBV11-2,-,TGTGCCAGCAGCTTTCTCCGCCAGGAAAGGCCTACTAACTATGGCTACACCTTC,CASSFLRQERPTNYGYTF
-,TRBJ1-4,TRBV20-1,many,TGCAGTGCTAGCAGGGCAGGAGGCGAAAAACTGTTTTTT,CSASRAGGEKLFF
-,TRBJ2-5,TRBV5-1,many,TGCGCCAGCAGCTTGCAGAACAGGGACCAAGAGACCCAGTACTTC,CASSLQNRDQETQYF
-,TRBJ2-3,TRBV6-4,many,TGTGCCAGCAGCCTACGCCCCACAGATACGCAGTATTTT,CASSLRPTDTQYF
TRBD2,TRBJ2-7,TRBV27,few,TGTGCCAGCAGTTTAACGGGAGGGCCTCTTCAGGAGCAGTACTTC,CASSLTGGPLQEQYF
TRBD2,TRBJ2-1,TRBV12-3/TRBV12-4,many,TGTGCCAGCAGTTCCCCGGGAGGGGCCTACAATGAGCAGTTCTTC,CASSSPGGAYNEQFF
-,TRBJ1-5,TRBV20-1,few,TGCAGTGCTAAAAATCGTGGGGCAGGGAATAGCAATCAGCCCCAGCATTTT,CSAKNRGAGNSNQPQHF
TRBD2,TRBJ2-1,TRBV2,many,TGTGCCAGCAGTGAAGCAAGTAGGACTAGCGCTTACAATGGGCAGTTCTTC,CASSEASRTSAYNGQFF
TRBD1,TRBJ1-1,TRBV24-1,many,TGTGCCACCAGCACTCGGACAGGTCGGGGGACTGAAGCTTTCTTT,CATSTRTGRGTEAFF
TRBD1,TRBJ1-2,TRBV6-1,many,TGTGCCAGCAGTCCGGGACAGCCTTCCCTCTATGGCTACACCTTC,CASSPGQPSLYGYTF
-,TRBJ2-7,TRBV20-1,few,TGCAGTGCTAGAGTGGGGCAGGGCGAGCAGTACTTC,CSARVGQGEQYF
TRBD2,TRBJ2-7,TRBV27,many,TGTGCCAGCAGTTTTCGGGGGGTCGGACCGGGCTACGAGCAGTACTTC,CASSFRGVGPGYEQYF
TRBD1,TRBJ2-3,TRBV29-1,few,TGCAGCGTAGCTTGGACAGGGCTAGCAGATACGCAGTATTTT,CSVAWTGLADTQYF
TRBD1,TRBJ2-1,TRBV10-1,few,TGCGCCAGCGGGTCGAGGGACAGGGGATACAATGAGCAGTTCTTC,CASGSRDRGYNEQFF
TRBD2,TRBJ2-7,TRBV3-1,many,TGTGCCAGCAGCCAGGGGGGGAACGAGCAGTACTTC,CASSQGGNEQYF
-,TRBJ1-5,TRBV27,many,TGTGCCAGCAGTCCAGGGCCAGGACAGCCCCAGCATTTT,CASSPGPGQPQHF
-,TRBJ2-5,TRBV5-1,few,TGCGCCAGCAGGAACAGGGAGGGACAAGAGACCCAGTACTTC,CASRNREGQETQYF
-,TRBJ2-5,TRBV7-3,many,TGTGCCAGCAGCTTAACGGGTCCTCAAGAGACCCAGTACTTC,CASSLTGPQETQYF
TRBD1,TRBJ2-7,TRBV2,many,TGTGCCAGCAGTCCCCGACAGGGGGGACTCTACGAGCAGTACTTC,CASSPRQGGLYEQYF
TRBD2,TRBJ2-3,TRBV7-9,many,TGTGCCAGCAGCGTCCCGGGGGGGCCTCTGACAGATACGCAGTATTTT,CASSVPGGPLTDTQYF
TRBD2,TRBJ2-1,TRBV7-9,many,TGTGCCAGCAGCGAACTAGCGGGAGAGCTAAAGGAGCAGTTCTTC,CASSELAGELKEQFF
-,TRBJ2-7,TRBV5-1,few,TGCGCCAGCAGCTTGGAAGGACAGACCTACGAGCAGTACTTC,CASSLEGQTYEQYF
-,TRBJ2-1,TRBV12-3/TRBV12-4,many,TGTGCCAGCAGTGTAGAAAATGAGCAGTTCTTC,CASSVENEQFF
-,TRBJ2-7,TRBV27,-,TGTGCCAGCGGGAGACTAGGATCAGGGGAGCAGTACTTC,CASGRLGSGEQYF
TRBD2,TRBJ2-2,TRBV7-2,few,TGTGCCAGCACGATTAGCGGGAGGGCGGGGGAGCTGTTTTTT,CASTISGRAGELFF
-,TRBJ2-1,TRBV20-1,few,TGCAGTGCTAGTAGTACGGGAGCCAACAATGAGCAGTTCTTC,CSASSTGANNEQFF
-,TRBJ1-1,TRBV7-9,-,TGTGCCAGCAGCCCTTCGGGACGGTTCACGAACACTGAAGCTTTCTTT,CASSPSGRFTNTEAFF
-,TRBJ1-5,TRBV6-2/TRBV6-3,many,TGTGCCAGCAGTTACGATCGGGGCAGGGTCGAAGGCAATCAGCCCCAGCATTTT,CASSYDRGRVEGNQPQHF
-,TRBJ1-1,TRBV2,-,TGTGCCAGCACTATTGGACGGGCTGGGAACACTGAAGCTTTCTTT,CASTIGRAGNTEAFF
TRBD2,TRBJ2-1,TRBV7-9,-,TGTGCCAGCCTGACTAGCGGGAGGTCCAGCTCCTACAATGAGCAGTTCTTC,CASLTSGRSSSYNEQFF
-,TRBJ2-5,TRBV7-2,few,TGTGCCAGCAGCTTAGAACCCCAGGGGACCCAGTACTTC,CASSLEPQGTQYF
TRBD2,TRBJ2-7,TRBV9,many,TGTGCCAGCAGCCCCGGGGACTACTACGAGCAGTACTTC,CASSPGDYYEQYF
-,TRBJ2-7,TRBV5-1,few,TGCGCCAGCAGCTTGGCGGACTCCGCCTACGAGCAGTACTTC,CASSLADSAYEQYF
TRBD1,TRBJ1-3,TRBV11-2,many,TGTGCCAGCAGCCCGGGACAGACCTCACTGATCTCTGGAAACACCATATATTTT,CASSPGQTSLISGNTIYF
-,TRBJ2-5,TRBV15,many,TGTGCCACCAGCATAAACAGGGATACCCAGTACTTC,CATSINRDTQYF
-,TRBJ1-2,TRBV30,many,TGTGCCTGGACGGACGCCCAAAACTATGGCTACACCTTC,CAWTDAQNYGYTF
-,TRBJ1-1,TRBV10-3,many,TGTGCCTCCCGGGGGGAACAGATCGGTCCTATGAACACTGAAGCTTTCTTT,CASRGEQIGPMNTEAFF
-,TRBJ1-1,TRBV21-1,many,TGTGCCAGCTCCCCGGCAGGATGTGAAGCTTTCTTT,CASSPAGCEAFF
-,TRBJ1-1,TRBV4-3,many,TGCGCCAGCAGCCGGTTGGGACGGTACACTGAAGCTTTCTTT,CASSRLGRYTEAFF